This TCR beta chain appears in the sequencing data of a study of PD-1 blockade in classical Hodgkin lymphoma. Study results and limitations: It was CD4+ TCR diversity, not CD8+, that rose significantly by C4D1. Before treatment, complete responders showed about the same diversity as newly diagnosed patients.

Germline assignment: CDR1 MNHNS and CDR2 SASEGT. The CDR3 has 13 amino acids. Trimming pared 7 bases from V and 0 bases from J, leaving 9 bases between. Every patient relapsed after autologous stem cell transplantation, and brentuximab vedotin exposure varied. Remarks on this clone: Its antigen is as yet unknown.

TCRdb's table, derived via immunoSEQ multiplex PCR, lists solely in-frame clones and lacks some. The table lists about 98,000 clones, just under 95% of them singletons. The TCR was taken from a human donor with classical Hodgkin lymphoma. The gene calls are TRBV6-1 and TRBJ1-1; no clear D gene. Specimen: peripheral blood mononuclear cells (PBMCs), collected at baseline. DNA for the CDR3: TGTGCCAGCACCTATACCATGAACACTGAAGCTTTCTTT. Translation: CASTYTMNTEAFF.